The source of this T cell receptor (beta chain) is a study of lymphopenia after photon versus proton radiotherapy. Only one count was recorded for this clone. Its antigen is not known. CDR3 size: 15 residues. From germline, CDR1 is SEHNR and CDR2 FQNEAQ (reference sequence). The V gene end was trimmed by 5 bases and the J gene end by 7 bases; junction bases not matched to a gene: 5. Study-wide findings and caveats: After lymphocyte nadir, photon-treated repertoires showed oligoclonal expansion, especially CD8+ Temra. Relative stability marked proton patients; photon patients lost diversity and naive cells. In patients who died, overall survival fell as post-nadir TCR diversity dropped more. Only patients who died were analyzed for survival; proton advantage is unproven.

Generated by immunoSEQ multiplex PCR, the TCRdb table keeps only in-frame clones and is missing some. The sample records approximately 17,000 clones, 75% to 95% being singletons. This rearrangement joins TRBV7-9 to TRBJ2-1, with 13 bases matching TRBD2. Sequencing used peripheral blood, obtained from a patient treated with photon-based radiotherapy. This TCR came from a man in his sixties with pancreatic cancer. The chain's CDR3 is CASSRTSGGLNEQFF. In nucleotides, the CDR3 is TGTGCCAGCAGCCGGACTAGCGGGGGACTTAATGAGCAGTTCTTC.